This T cell receptor beta chain was recorded in a study of vaccination and CD4 T cells after COVID-19. Study-wide context: The convalescents, six males and four females, included two who were Hispanic.

Of note for this clonotype: Its antigen is still unknown.

Treatment here: roughly ten-day PBMC culture with coronavirus spike peptide pools or control peptides (ViraFEST assay). Gathered ahead of the COVID-19 pandemic (2011-2018) were the CD4+ T cells of the unexposed donor. Germline V gene data show CDR1 as SQVTM and CDR2 as ANQGSEA. CDR3 length: 12 amino acids. The V end was cut by 7 bases, the J end by 8 bases, with 17 bases between. Sequencing of the DNA from cultured CD4+ T cells was carried out with the Oncomine TCR Beta short-read assay. From cultured CD4+ T cells, genomic DNA was extracted. TCRdb analysed the PCR reads with MiXCR anew, one entry per CDR3 protein. The repertoire holds over 8,500 distinct CDR3 sequences, with about 28% as singletons.

The sample was CD4+ T cells from blood, cultured in vitro. The receptor's source is a human donor in good health. V usage is TRBV29-1 and J usage is TRBJ1-2; the D is unclear. CDR3 sequence reads: CSAWGGNGGYTF. The CDR3 region has the DNA TGCAGCGCCTGGGGAGGGAACGGGGGCTACACCTTC.